Many counts were recorded for the clone carrying this T cell receptor beta chain. Sequencing used immunoSEQ multiplex PCR; TCRdb keeps in-frame clones, though not all of them. Here the sample spans under 120,000 clones, around 71% being singletons. This CDR3 has 17 residues. Germline CDR1 reads SEHNR; CDR2 reads FQNEAQ (reference sequence). The V gene end was trimmed by 1 base and the J gene end by 8 bases; junction bases not matched to a gene: 11. This entry is derived from a study of shared clonotypes between healthy human individuals. The sequenced sample consisted of memory CD8+ T cells sorted from blood. Regarding subset: CD45RO+ cells pooled with CCR7-negative TemRA cells. The chain carries TRBV7-9 and TRBJ2-1, with 10 bases aligning to TRBD2. The clonotype originates from a woman in her twenties or thirties in good health. The CDR3 DNA reads TGTGCCAGCAGCTTAGGAGGCCTAGCGGGAGCATCTTATGAGCAGTTCTTC. Translated: CASSLGGLAGASYEQFF.